The clone carrying this T cell receptor beta chain showed up just once. This entry is derived from a study of blood T cells in healthy people across ages. For the second PCR, which ran for roughly 7 to 11 cycles, a sample-barcoded 5' primer and a J-beta primer mix were used. Every cDNA was tagged by a template-switch adaptor with 12 random nucleotides. MiXCR was run by TCRdb on the 5' RACE reads, yielding one entry per CDR3 protein. The sample holds about 1 million distinct CDR3 sequences; 20% to 25% are singletons and the top ten take 0.65% to 0.95%. Per germline, CDR1 LNHNV and CDR2 YYDKDF (reference sequence). The CDR3 totals 16 residues. The V and J ends lost 1 base and 2 bases respectively, with 13 bases between them. The same data also contributed to another study, on T cells of mothers and their children. That work adds: Donation involved a few healthy Caucasian mothers and the six children that they had.

The chain couples TRBV15 to TRBJ2-3, with D possibly matching TRBD1 (6 bases). The sequence was collected from a girl aged 2 to 9 in good health. The specimen was blood. The CDR3 spells CATSRVGQTFTDTQYF. CDR3 coding DNA: TGTGCCACCAGCAGAGTCGGACAGACATTCACAGATACGCAGTATTTT.